This is a list of T cell receptor beta chains from one sample in a study of cytomegalovirus exposure and HLA in healthy donors. Some clones are missing from TCRdb's copy, which holds only in-frame ones; the method was immunoSEQ multiplex PCR. The sample shows 150,000 to 200,000 clones, around nine tenths of them seen only once. Sequenced input: PBMCs. The receptors derive from a young woman in good health and CMV-seronegative. Both conserved end residues are part of each CDR3. Each record gives: V gene, J gene, D gene, clone size, CDR3 DNA, CDR3 protein. D genes are given only for firm matches. Expanded clones are given a class, and other clones once, few, many or no size at all.

TRBV13	TRBJ2-1	TRBD2	NA	TGTGCCAGCAGCTTTCCTAGCGGGAGTTATGGCAATGAGCAGTTCTTC	CASSFPSGSYGNEQFF
TRBV7-9	TRBJ1-4	NA	NA	TGTGCCAGCAGCTTAGTAGATGAAAAACTGTTTTTT	CASSLVDEKLFF
TRBV9	TRBJ2-5	NA	NA	TGTGCCAGCAGCGTAGGTGTAGGGGAAGGCCAGGAGACCCAGTACTTC	CASSVGVGEGQETQYF
TRBV6-5	TRBJ2-5	NA	NA	TGTGCCAGCAATGGGGGGATTCAAGAGACCCAGTACTTC	CASNGGIQETQYF
TRBV14	TRBJ2-7	NA	NA	TGTGCCAGCAGCCAAGATCTAGTAGGCGAGCAGTACTTC	CASSQDLVGEQYF
TRBV5-4	TRBJ2-7	NA	NA	TGTGCCAGCAGCTTGGGTCTCGGGGGCGGGAGCTCCTACGAGCAGTACTTC	CASSLGLGGGSSYEQYF
TRBV19	TRBJ1-5	NA	NA	TGTGCCAGTAGTATATCGGGAAGGAGCAATCAGCCCCAGCATTTT	CASSISGRSNQPQHF
TRBV7-9	TRBJ1-1	NA	NA	TGTGCCAGCAGCTTAGGCCAGGGTTACACTGAAGCTTTCTTT	CASSLGQGYTEAFF
TRBV18	TRBJ2-5	TRBD2	NA	TGTGCCAGCTCACAAGGTCAGCTGCTACCTAGCGGACTCCAAGAGACCCAGTACTTC	CASSQGQLLPSGLQETQYF
TRBV14	TRBJ2-5	NA	NA	TGTGCCAGCAGCCAAGCCCTTGCGGTGACGGAGACCCAGTACTTC	CASSQALAVTETQYF
TRBV4-3	TRBJ2-7	NA	NA	TGCGCCAGCAGCCACGGACAGTCCTACGAGCAGTACTTC	CASSHGQSYEQYF
TRBV10-1	TRBJ1-1	NA	few	TGCGCCAGCAGTGAGTCGAGAACTCTGGACACTGAAGCTTTCTTT	CASSESRTLDTEAFF
TRBV6-5	TRBJ1-6	TRBD1	NA	TGTGCCAGCAGTTACTCGGGGACAGGTGGAGGACCCCTCCACTTT	CASSYSGTGGGPLHF
TRBV9	TRBJ2-3	TRBD2	NA	TGTGCCAGCAGCGTAGGAGGTAGCGGGGCAACCACAGATACGCAGTATTTT	CASSVGGSGATTDTQYF
TRBV13	TRBJ1-1	TRBD1	few	TGTGCCAGCAGTCGGGACAGGGCCACTGAAGCTTTCTTT	CASSRDRATEAFF
TRBV14	TRBJ1-2	NA	NA	TGTGCCAGCAGCCAAGAGGCAGTTAACTATGGCTACACCTTC	CASSQEAVNYGYTF
TRBV5-6	TRBJ2-5	NA	NA	TGTGCCAGCAGCTTGGTTGGGGGGAGCCAAGAGACCCAGTACTTC	CASSLVGGSQETQYF
TRBV7-2	TRBJ2-7	NA	NA	TGTGCCAGCAGGCGGCAGGAGGGTTCCTACGAGCAGTACTTC	CASRRQEGSYEQYF
TRBV28	TRBJ2-4	NA	NA	TGTGCCAGCAGTCTAACGGACAGAAGAGCCAAAAACATTCAGTACTTC	CASSLTDRRAKNIQYF
TRBV7-2	TRBJ2-7	NA	once	TGTGCCAGCAGCTCCCCCCAAGGCGGGGTTGCCCTCTCCTACGAGCAGTACTTC	CASSSPQGGVALSYEQYF
TRBV5-4	TRBJ2-7	NA	few	TGTGCCAGCAGCTTGGTAGCGGCACACGGCGAGCAGTACTTC	CASSLVAAHGEQYF
TRBV6-1	TRBJ1-1	NA	few	TGTGCCAGCAGTGAAGCGCCAAAGGGGTCTGAAGCTTTCTTT	CASSEAPKGSEAFF
TRBV2	TRBJ2-4	TRBD1	NA	TGTGCCAGCAGTGACCGACAGGGGAGCAACATTCAGTACTTC	CASSDRQGSNIQYF
TRBV6-1	TRBJ2-7	TRBD1	NA	TGTGCCAGCAGTGAAAGGGACAGGGAAAACGAGCAGTACTTC	CASSERDRENEQYF
TRBV6-5	TRBJ1-3	NA	NA	TGTGCCAGCAGTTATTCCGGTCTTTCTGGAAACACCATATATTTT	CASSYSGLSGNTIYF
TRBV11-2	TRBJ1-5	TRBD1	NA	TGTGCCAGCAGCAAAACAGGGGCAAACAATCAGCCCCAGCATTTT	CASSKTGANNQPQHF
TRBV7-9	TRBJ1-2	NA	NA	TGTGCCAGCAGCTTAGTTGCCCAGACTAACTATGGCTACACCTTC	CASSLVAQTNYGYTF
TRBV7-8	TRBJ2-5	NA	NA	TGTGCCAGCAGCTTAGTTGAGACAGAAGAGACCCAGTACTTC	CASSLVETEETQYF
TRBV19	TRBJ2-3	TRBD2	NA	TGTGCCAGTAGTATAAGCGGGGGGATCCTGGGGCAGTATTTT	CASSISGGILGQYF
TRBV4-1	TRBJ1-2	NA	NA	TGCGCCAGCAGCCAAGATGGAGGTTTCTATGGCTACACCTTC	CASSQDGGFYGYTF
TRBV5-1	TRBJ1-1	NA	NA	TGCGCCAGCAGCCCCGCGGGGTACACTGAAGCTTTCTTT	CASSPAGYTEAFF
TRBV7-2	TRBJ1-4	TRBD1	NA	TGTGCCAGCAGCTTGGGGGACAGGGTGGACGAAAAACTGTTTTTT	CASSLGDRVDEKLFF
TRBV29-1	TRBJ2-7	TRBD2	NA	TGCAGCGTTGGAACTAGCGTGTACGAGCAGTACTTC	CSVGTSVYEQYF
TRBV12-5	TRBJ1-2	TRBD1	NA	TGTGCTAGTGGCTTTGAAGGGACAGCCTATGGCTACACCTTC	CASGFEGTAYGYTF
TRBV19	TRBJ1-2	NA	NA	TGTGCCAGTAGTATAGATCTCTGGCTGGATGGCTACACCTTC	CASSIDLWLDGYTF
TRBV29-1	TRBJ2-5	TRBD1	few	TGCAGCGGGGCCCCGGGACAGCAGCGAGAGACCCAGTACTTC	CSGAPGQQRETQYF